A selection of T cell receptor beta chains follows, all from one sample in a study of blood T cell dynamics during melanoma immunotherapy. Libraries were prepared by immunoSEQ multiplex PCR; TCRdb keeps only in-frame clonotypes and omits some of them. Of approximately 13,000 clones listed, roughly 90% are singletons. The starting material was blood, obtained from a patient treated with checkpoint blockade. The receptors originated from a human donor with melanoma. CDR3s include the opening cysteine and the closing phenylalanine or tryptophan. The D gene is left open where the match is weak. The size field is filled for only some rows; it gives once, few, many or a size class.

V gene,J gene,D gene,clone size,CDR3 DNA,CDR3 protein
TRBV6-6,TRBJ1-5,TRBD1,-,TGTGCCAGCAGTTACGGCTTGGACAGGGATAATCAGCCCCAGCATTTT,CASSYGLDRDNQPQHF
TRBV5-5,TRBJ1-4,-,-,TGTGCCAGCAGCTTGGGCACAGGGAGGACTAATGAAAAACTGTTTTTT,CASSLGTGRTNEKLFF
TRBV7-6,TRBJ2-7,-,-,TGTGCCAGCAGCTTAGCGTCGGCCTACGAGCAGTACTTC,CASSLASAYEQYF
TRBV6-6,TRBJ1-5,TRBD1,-,TGTGCCAGCACTGGACAGGGTAGTCGCAATCAGCCCCAGCATTTT,CASTGQGSRNQPQHF
TRBV7-9,TRBJ2-3,-,-,TGTGCCAGCAGCTTAGAGGGCTCATCAGATACGCAGTATTTT,CASSLEGSSDTQYF
TRBV29-1,TRBJ1-1,-,-,TGCAGCGTTGAAAAGGGCGTGAACACTGAAGCTTTCTTT,CSVEKGVNTEAFF
TRBV28,TRBJ2-2,-,-,TGTGCCAGCAGTTTAAAGCGGAGCCCAGCCGGGGAGCTGTTTTTT,CASSLKRSPAGELFF
TRBV10-3,TRBJ1-6,TRBD1,-,TGTGCCACGAACCGACAGGGAATGAATTCACCCCTCCACTTT,CATNRQGMNSPLHF
TRBV11-3,TRBJ1-2,TRBD1,-,TGTGCCAGCAGCACGGGACAGTCATGGGATGGCTACACCTTC,CASSTGQSWDGYTF
TRBV27,TRBJ1-5,TRBD1,-,TGTGCCAGCAGTTTCGGGACAGGGAGCAATCAGCCCCAGCATTTT,CASSFGTGSNQPQHF
TRBV6-5,TRBJ2-2,-,few,TGTGCCAGCAGCCCCAGCTGGTCCACCGGGGAGCTGTTTTTT,CASSPSWSTGELFF
TRBV28,TRBJ2-1,TRBD1,-,TGTGCCAGCAGTCTACTTGTCGGGACAGGGGGTGAGCAGTTCTTC,CASSLLVGTGGEQFF
TRBV9,TRBJ2-5,-,-,TGTGCCAGCAGCGTAGTCTCCACGGGAGAGACCCAGTACTTC,CASSVVSTGETQYF